This TCR beta chain was sequenced for a study of CD8 T cells in ankylosing spondylitis. Findings and limits, study-wide: A TCR beta motif made of several highly homologous variants seemed typical of ankylosing spondylitis blood.

TCRdb processed the 5' RACE reads anew with MiXCR; each CDR3 protein has one entry. The profile covers approximately 140,000 distinct CDR3 sequences, with 9.3% appearing a single time and about 3.3% taken by the ten largest. The CDR3 sequence is 16 residues long. Germline V lookup: CDR1 LGHNA, CDR2 YSLEER. V was trimmed by 0 bases and J by 5 bases, leaving 17 bases between them. This clonotype occurred many times. Its antigen is unknown. The chain joins TRBV4-3 to TRBJ2-7, with D possibly matching TRBD1 (6 bases). This TCR came from a male donor with ankylosing spondylitis or in good health (not recorded which). Source material: blood, either unsorted or a sorted T cell fraction (not recorded which). The CDR3 DNA reads as TGCGCCAGCAGCCAAGATTTCTCAGGGGTAAAGAACGAGCAGTACTTC. Protein product: CASSQDFSGVKNEQYF.